One T cell receptor beta chain is described in this entry. Its target is unknown. V gave up 6 bases and J gave up 5 bases, with 9 bases separating them. Germline CDR1 MNHEY, CDR2 SMNVEV (reference sequence). The CDR3 consists of 12 residues. These data come from a study of response to subunit inactivated influenza vaccine. General study points: Seasonal influenza vaccination, on each occasion, was suggested by the authors to recruit few new T cells.

TCRdb passed the RT-PCR reads through MiXCR, listing each CDR3 protein once. The repertoire consists of some 500,000 distinct CDR3 sequences, with approximately 13% occurring once and the leading ten covering around 13%. The chain recombines TRBV27 with TRBJ2-3; perhaps D is TRBD1 or TRBD2 (6 bases each). This TCR was recovered from a man aged 50-59 years who received an inactivated influenza vaccine. The material sequenced was PBMCs from blood, taken 45 days after vaccination. The CDR3, as DNA: TGTGCCAGCAGGAGGGGGGAAGATACGCAGTATTTT. Its translation: CASRRGEDTQYF.